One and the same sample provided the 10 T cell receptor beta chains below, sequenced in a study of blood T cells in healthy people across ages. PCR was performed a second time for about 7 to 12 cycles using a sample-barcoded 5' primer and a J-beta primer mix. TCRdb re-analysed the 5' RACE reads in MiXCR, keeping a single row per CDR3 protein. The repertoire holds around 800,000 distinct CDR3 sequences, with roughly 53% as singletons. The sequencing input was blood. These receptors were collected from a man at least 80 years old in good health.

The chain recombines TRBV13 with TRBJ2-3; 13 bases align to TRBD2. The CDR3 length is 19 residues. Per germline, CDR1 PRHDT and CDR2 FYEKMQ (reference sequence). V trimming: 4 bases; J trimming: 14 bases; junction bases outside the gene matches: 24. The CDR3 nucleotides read TGTGCCAGCAGCTCTCGGACTAGCGGGAGACCCTTCATGCACAGATACGCGTATTTT. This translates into CASSSRTSGRPFMHRYAYF.

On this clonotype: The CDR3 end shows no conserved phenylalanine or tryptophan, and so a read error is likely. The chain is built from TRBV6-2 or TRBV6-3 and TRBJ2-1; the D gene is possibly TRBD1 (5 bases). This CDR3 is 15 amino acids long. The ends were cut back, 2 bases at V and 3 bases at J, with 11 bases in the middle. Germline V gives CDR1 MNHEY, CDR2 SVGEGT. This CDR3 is CASSYTPTVYNEQFS. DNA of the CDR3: TGTGCCAGCAGTTACACCCCGACAGTCTACAATGAGCAGTTCTCC.

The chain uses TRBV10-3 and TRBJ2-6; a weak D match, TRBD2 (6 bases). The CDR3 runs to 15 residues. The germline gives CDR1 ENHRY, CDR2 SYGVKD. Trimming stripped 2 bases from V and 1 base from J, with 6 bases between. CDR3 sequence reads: CAISEGRSGANVLTF. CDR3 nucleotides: TGTGCCATCAGTGAGGGGAGGTCTGGGGCCAACGTCCTGACTTTC.

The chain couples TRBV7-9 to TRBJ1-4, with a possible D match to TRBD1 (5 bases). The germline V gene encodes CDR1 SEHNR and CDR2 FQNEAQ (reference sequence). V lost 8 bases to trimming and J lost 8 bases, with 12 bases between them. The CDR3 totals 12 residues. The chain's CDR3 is CASGSGPEKLFF. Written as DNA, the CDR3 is TGTGCCAGCGGCTCGGGACCCGAAAAACTGTTTTTT.

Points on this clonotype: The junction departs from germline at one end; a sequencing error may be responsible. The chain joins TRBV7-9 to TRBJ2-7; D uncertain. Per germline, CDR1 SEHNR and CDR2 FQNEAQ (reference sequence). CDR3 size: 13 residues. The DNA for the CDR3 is TGTGCCAGCAGCTCGACGGACGCCTACGAGCAGAACTTC. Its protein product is CASSSTDAYEQNF.

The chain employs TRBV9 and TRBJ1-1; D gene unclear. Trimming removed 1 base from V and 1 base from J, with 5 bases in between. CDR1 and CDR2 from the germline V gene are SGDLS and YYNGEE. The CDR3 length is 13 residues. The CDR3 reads CASSVIRNTEAFF. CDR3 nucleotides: TGTGCCAGCAGCGTAATTAGGAACACTGAAGCTTTCTTT. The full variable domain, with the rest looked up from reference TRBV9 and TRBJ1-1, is DSGVTQTPKHLITATGQRVTLRCSPRSGDLSVYWYQQSLDQGLQFLIQYYNGEERAKGNILERFSAQQFPDLHSELNLSSLELGDSALYFCASSVIRNTEAFFGQGTRLTVV.

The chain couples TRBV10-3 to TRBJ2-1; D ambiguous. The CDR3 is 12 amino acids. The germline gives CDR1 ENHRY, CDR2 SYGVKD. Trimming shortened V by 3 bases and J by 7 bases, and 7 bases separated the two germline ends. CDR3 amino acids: CAISEGWNEQFF. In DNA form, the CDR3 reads TGTGCCATCAGTGAAGGGTGGAATGAGCAGTTCTTC.

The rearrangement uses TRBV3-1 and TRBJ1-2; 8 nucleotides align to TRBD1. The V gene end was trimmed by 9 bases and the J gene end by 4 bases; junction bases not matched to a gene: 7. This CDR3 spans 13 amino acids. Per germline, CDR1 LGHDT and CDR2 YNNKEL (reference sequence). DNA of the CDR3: TGTGCCAGTCAGGGGGCCGTGAGCTATGGCTACACCTTC. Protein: CASQGAVSYGYTF.

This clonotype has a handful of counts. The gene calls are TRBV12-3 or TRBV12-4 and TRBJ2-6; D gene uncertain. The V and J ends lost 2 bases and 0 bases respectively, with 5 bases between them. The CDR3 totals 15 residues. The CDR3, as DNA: TGTGCCAGCAGTTTAATCGGCTCTGGGGCCAACGTCCTGACTTTC. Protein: CASSLIGSGANVLTF.

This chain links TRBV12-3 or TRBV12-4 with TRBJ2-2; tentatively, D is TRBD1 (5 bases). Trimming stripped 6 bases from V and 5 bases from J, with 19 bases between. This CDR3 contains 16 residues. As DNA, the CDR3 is TGTGCCAGCAGGGGGAAAGGCCAGGGTGGGACCGGGGAGCTGTTTTTT. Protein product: CASRGKGQGGTGELFF.